This T cell receptor beta chain was sequenced for a study of blood T cell repertoires in COVID-19. For the study at large: Sites across the United States, Italy and Spain contributed samples from acute and convalescent COVID-19. In each case, the material was cDNA or gDNA derived from T cells, B-cell-depleted T cells, or PBMCs.

The V gene's germline CDR1 is LGHNA and CDR2 YNFKEQ. Trimming left V 0 bases short and J 13 bases short, with 10 bases between. The CDR3 has 13 residues. In the original analysis: Reference gene primer amplification yielded estimated nucleated cell counts. The protocol was immunoSEQ multiplex PCR, while the TCRdb copy is restricted to in-frame clones and leaves out a portion. The V and J calls and the clone size are those of that table, but D and trimming were determined from the DNA. This table has 220,000 or so clones, around 84% appearing once. The sequence derives from a woman aged 60-75 years who had recovered from COVID-19. This rearrangement joins TRBV4-2 to TRBJ1-6, with D possibly TRBD1 on 6 matching bases. Sequenced sample: peripheral blood. The CDR3 DNA follows: TGTGCCAGCAGCCAAGATTACAGGGCTCCCCTCCACTTT. Amino acids: CASSQDYRAPLHF.